This record looks at one T cell receptor beta chain sequence and its context. The antigen is undetermined. This may arise from a read error, as a much more abundant clone is one base away. TCRdb recomputed calls from the reads with MiXCR, one row per CDR3 protein. The repertoire includes under 150,000 distinct CDR3 sequences, 24% of them detected once, and about 37% sits in the top ten. This sample was included in a study of T cell repertoires in cytomegalovirus infection. The germline V gene encodes CDR1 SGHTA and CDR2 FQGNSA. The CDR3 sequence is 19 residues long. Germline trimming cut 1 base from V and 4 bases from J; bases unmatched to any gene: 12. Findings of the study overall: Dominant in the ex vivo response were TCR beta clonotypes restricted by HLA-C and specific for CMV.

Sequencing was carried out using PBMCs, sequenced either directly or after in vitro stimulation (not recorded which). V is TRBV7-2 and J is TRBJ2-3; 12 nucleotides agree with TRBD1. This clonotype was sampled from a human donor in good health (CMV status not recorded). Some clones in this sample may be carry-over from other donors' samples. The CDR3 reads CASSLEGTGGFTLSDTQYF. The DNA for the CDR3 is TGTGCCAGCAGCTTAGAGGGGACAGGGGGCTTTACTTTGTCAGATACGCAGTATTTT.